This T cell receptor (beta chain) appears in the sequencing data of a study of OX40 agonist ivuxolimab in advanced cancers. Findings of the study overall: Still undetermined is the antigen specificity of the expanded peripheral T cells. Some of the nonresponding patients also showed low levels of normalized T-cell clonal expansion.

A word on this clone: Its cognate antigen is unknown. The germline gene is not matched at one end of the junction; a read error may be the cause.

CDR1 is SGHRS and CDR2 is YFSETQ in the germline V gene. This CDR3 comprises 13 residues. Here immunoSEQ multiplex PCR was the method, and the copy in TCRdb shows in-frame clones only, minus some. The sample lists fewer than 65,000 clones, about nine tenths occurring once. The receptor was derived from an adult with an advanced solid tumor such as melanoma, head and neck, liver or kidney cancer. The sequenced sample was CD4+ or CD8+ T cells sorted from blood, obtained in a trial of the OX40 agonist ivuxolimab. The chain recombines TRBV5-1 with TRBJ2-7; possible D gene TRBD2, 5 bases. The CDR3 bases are TGCGCCAGCAGCTTGGGAGGTGCGGGTCACAGCTCCTTC. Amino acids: CASSLGGAGHSSF.